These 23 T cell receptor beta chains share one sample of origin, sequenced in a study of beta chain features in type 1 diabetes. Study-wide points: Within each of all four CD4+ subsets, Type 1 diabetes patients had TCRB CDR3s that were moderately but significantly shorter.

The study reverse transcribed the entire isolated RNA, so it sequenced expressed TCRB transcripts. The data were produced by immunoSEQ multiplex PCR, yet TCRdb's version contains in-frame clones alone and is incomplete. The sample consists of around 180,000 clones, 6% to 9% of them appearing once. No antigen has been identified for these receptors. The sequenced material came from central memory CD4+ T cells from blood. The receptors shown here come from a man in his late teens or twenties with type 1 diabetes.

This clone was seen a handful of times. The CDR3 coding sequence is TGTGCCAGCAGTACCCCCGCGGGACTAGCGGGAAACTACAATGAGCAGTTCTTC. The encoded protein is CASSTPAGLAGNYNEQFF. The V gene is TRBV27, the J gene TRBJ2-1; 13 bases agree with TRBD2. Looked up from germline, CDR1 is MNHEY and CDR2 is SMNVEV (reference sequence). This CDR3 is built from 18 residues. Unmatched junction bases numbered 10, after V lost 5 bases and J lost 3 bases.

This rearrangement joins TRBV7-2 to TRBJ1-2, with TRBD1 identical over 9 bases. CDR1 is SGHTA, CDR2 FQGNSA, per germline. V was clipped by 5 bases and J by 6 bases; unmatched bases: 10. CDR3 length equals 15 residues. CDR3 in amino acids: CASSIGGQGHDGYTF. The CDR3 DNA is TGTGCCAGCAGCATCGGGGGACAGGGTCACGATGGCTACACCTTC.

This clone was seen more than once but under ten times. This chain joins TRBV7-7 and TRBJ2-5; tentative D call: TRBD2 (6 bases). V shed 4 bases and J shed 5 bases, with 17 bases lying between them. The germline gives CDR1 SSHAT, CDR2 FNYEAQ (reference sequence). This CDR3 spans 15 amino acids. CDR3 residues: CASSSNPGSGETQYF. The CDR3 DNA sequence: TGTGCCAGCAGCTCGAACCCCGGCAGCGGGGAGACCCAGTACTTC.

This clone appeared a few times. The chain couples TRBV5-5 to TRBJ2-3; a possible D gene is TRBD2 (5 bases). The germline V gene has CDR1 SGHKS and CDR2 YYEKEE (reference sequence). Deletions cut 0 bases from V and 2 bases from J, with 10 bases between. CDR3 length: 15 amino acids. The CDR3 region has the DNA TGTGCCAGCAGCTTGGAGCTAGCTCCCACAGATACGCAGTATTTT. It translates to CASSLELAPTDTQYF.

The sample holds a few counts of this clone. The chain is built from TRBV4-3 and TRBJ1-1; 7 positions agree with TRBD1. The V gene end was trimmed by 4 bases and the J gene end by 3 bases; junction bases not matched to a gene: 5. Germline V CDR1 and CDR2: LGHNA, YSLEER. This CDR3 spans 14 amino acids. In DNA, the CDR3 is TGCGCCAGCAGCCGAGAGAGGGGGCACACTGAAGCTTTCTTT. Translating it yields CASSRERGHTEAFF.

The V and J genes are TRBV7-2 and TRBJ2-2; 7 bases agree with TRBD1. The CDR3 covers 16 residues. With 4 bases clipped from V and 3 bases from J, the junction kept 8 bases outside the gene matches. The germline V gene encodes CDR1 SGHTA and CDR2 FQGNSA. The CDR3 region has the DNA TGTGCCAGCAGCTCAAGGACAGGTACACACACCGGGGAGCTGTTTTTT. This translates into CASSSRTGTHTGELFF.

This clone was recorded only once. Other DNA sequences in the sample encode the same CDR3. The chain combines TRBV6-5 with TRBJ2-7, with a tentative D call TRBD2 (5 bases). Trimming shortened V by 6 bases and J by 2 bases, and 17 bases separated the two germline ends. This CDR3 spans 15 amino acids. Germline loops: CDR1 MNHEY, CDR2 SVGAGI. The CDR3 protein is CASSHGEGAAYEQYF. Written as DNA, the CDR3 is TGTGCCAGCAGCCATGGTGAGGGAGCCGCCTACGAGCAGTACTTC.

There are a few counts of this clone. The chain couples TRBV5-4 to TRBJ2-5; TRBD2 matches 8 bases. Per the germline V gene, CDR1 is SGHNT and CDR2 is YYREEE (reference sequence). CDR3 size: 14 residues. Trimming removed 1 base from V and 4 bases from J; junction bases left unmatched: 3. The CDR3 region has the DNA TGTGCCAGCAGCTTGCCCAGCGGGGGAGAGACCCAGTACTTC. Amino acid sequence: CASSLPSGGETQYF.

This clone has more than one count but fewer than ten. The CDR3 coding sequence is TGTGCCTGGAGTGTAGGTCGCGGCAGGGGGCGGTACGAGCAGTACTTC. Encoded protein: CAWSVGRGRGRYEQYF. The gene calls are TRBV30 and TRBJ2-7; 8 bases map to TRBD1. The length of the CDR3 is 16 residues. Per germline, CDR1 GTSNPN and CDR2 SVGIG (reference sequence). The V gene end was trimmed by 0 bases and the J gene end by 4 bases; junction bases not matched to a gene: 11.

The CDR3 spells CASKPGLAYEQYF. The DNA of the CDR3 is TGTGCCAGCAAACCGGGACTAGCCTACGAGCAGTACTTC. The chain has TRBV6-5 and TRBJ2-7; TRBD2 aligns across 8 bases. Germline CDR1 and CDR2: MNHEY and SVGAGI. The V gene end was trimmed by 7 bases and the J gene end by 2 bases; junction bases not matched to a gene: 4. The CDR3 length is 13 residues.

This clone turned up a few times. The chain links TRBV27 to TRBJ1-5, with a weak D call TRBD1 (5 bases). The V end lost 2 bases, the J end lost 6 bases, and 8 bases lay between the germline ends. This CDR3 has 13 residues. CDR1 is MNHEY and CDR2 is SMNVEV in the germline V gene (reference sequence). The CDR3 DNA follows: TGTGCCAGCAGTTTAACCGACAGTCAGCCCCAGCATTTT. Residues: CASSLTDSQPQHF.

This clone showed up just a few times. The CDR3 loop is CASRPGQTNYGYTF. CDR3 DNA: TGCGCCAGCAGACCCGGACAAACTAACTATGGCTACACCTTC. This chain uses TRBV5-1 with TRBJ1-2; TRBD1 is a possible D gene (5 bases). Germline V lookup: CDR1 SGHRS, CDR2 YFSETQ. The CDR3 length is 14 residues. Trimming stripped 5 bases from V and 0 bases from J, with 11 bases between.

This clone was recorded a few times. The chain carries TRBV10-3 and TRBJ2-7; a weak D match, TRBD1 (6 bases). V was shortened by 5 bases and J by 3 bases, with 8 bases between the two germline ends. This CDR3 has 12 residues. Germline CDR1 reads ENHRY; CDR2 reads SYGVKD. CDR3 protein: CAISSTGYEQYF. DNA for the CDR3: TGTGCCATCAGTTCGACAGGCTACGAGCAGTACTTC.

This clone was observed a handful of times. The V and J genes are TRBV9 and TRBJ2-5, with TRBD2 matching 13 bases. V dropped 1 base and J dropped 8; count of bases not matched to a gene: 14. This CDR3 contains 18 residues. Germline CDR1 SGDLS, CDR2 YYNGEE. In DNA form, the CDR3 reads TGTGCCAGCAGCGTACACGGCTCCGGGACTAGCGGGGCCGGAACCCAGTACTTC. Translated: CASSVHGSGTSGAGTQYF.

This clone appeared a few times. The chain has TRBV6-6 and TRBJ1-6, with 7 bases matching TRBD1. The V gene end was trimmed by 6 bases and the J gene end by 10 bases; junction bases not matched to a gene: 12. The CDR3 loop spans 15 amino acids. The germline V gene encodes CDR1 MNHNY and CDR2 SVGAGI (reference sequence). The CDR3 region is CASRQDRDIQSPLHF. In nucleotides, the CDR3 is TGTGCCAGCAGGCAAGACAGGGACATTCAGTCACCCCTCCACTTT.

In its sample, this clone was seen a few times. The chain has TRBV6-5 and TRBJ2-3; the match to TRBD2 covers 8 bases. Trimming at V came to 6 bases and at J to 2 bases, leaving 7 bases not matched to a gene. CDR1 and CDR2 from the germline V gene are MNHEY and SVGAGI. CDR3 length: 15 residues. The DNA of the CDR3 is TGTGCCAGCAGAGCCCGGGAGGGTCCCACAGATACGCAGTATTTT. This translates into CASRAREGPTDTQYF.

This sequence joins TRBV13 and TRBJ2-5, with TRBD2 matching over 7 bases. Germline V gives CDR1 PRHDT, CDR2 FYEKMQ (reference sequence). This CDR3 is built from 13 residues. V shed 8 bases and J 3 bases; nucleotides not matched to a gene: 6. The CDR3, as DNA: TGTGCCAGCCAACTAGCGTCTAAAGAGACCCAGTACTTC. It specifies CASQLASKETQYF.

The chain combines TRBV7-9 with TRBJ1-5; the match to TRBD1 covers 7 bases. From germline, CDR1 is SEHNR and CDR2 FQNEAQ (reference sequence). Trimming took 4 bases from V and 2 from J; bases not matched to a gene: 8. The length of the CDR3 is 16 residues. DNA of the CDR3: TGTGCCAGCAGCTCATCCCAGGGGGGAGGCAATCAGCCCCAGCATTTT. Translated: CASSSSQGGGNQPQHF.

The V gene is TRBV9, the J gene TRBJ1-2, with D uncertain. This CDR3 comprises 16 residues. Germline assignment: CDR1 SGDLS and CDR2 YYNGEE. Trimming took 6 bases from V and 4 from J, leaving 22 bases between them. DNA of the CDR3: TGTGCCAGCACCCCCGGGCGGAGGGCCAGCCCCTATGGCTACACCTTC. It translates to CASTPGRRASPYGYTF.

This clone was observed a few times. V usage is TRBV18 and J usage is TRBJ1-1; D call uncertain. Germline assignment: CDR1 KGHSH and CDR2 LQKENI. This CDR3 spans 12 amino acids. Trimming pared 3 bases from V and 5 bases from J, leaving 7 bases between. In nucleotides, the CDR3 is TGTGCCAGCTCACCGGCGGGGACTGAAGCTTTCTTT. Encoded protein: CASSPAGTEAFF.

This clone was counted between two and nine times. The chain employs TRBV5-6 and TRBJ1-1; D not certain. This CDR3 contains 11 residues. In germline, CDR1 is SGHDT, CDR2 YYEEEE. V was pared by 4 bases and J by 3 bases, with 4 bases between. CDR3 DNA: TGTGCCAGCAGCCTCTACACTGAAGCTTTCTTT. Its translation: CASSLYTEAFF. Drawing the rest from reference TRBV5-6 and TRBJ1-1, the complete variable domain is DAGVTQSPTHLIKTRGQQVTLRCSPKSGHDTVSWYQQALGQGPQFIFQYYEEEERQRGNFPDRFSGHQFPNYSSELNVNALLLGDSALYLCASSLYTEAFFGQGTRLTVV.

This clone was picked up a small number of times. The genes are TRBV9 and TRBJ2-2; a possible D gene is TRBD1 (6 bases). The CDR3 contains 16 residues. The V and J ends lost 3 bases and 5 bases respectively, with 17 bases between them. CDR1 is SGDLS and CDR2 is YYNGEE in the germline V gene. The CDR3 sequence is CASSESGTWETGELFF. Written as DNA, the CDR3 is TGTGCCAGCAGCGAGTCCGGGACATGGGAGACCGGGGAGCTGTTTTTT.

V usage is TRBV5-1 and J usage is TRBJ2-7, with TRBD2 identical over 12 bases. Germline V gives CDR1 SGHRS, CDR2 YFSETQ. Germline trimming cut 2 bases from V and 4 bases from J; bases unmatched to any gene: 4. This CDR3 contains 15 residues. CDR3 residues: CASSLRLAGVYEQYF. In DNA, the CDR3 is TGCGCCAGCAGCTTACGACTAGCGGGAGTGTACGAGCAGTACTTC.